The clone carrying this T cell receptor beta chain was detected only a few times. The sample belongs to a study of somatic mutations in cytotoxic T cells in rheumatoid arthritis. Germline V gene data show CDR1 as SGHDN and CDR2 as FVKESK. The V and J ends lost 1 base and 3 bases respectively, with 4 bases between them. This CDR3 spans 12 amino acids. Original processing methods: Of patient CD8+ clones exceeding 1%, few matched published virus-specific TCRB sequences. Using immunoSEQ multiplex PCR, the repertoire was profiled, and TCRdb retains in-frame clones only, with some absent. V and J calls and clone size come straight from that table; D and trimming were deduced from the DNA. The sample holds under 20,000 clones, roughly 80% seen once.

The genes are TRBV14 and TRBJ2-7, with D uncertain. The receptor was derived from an adult with rheumatoid arthritis. The sample consisted of CD8+ T cells sorted from blood. This CDR3 is CASSQVIYEQYF. CDR3 nucleotide sequence: TGTGCCAGCAGCCAAGTAATCTACGAGCAGTACTTC.